This TCR beta chain was sequenced during a study of radiotherapy plus CTLA-4 blockade in lung cancer. Whole-study context: Overall, 18% of patients showed an objective response, while about 31% attained disease control.

Focal radiation with ipilimumab CTLA-4 blockade was given to patients with chemo-refractory metastatic non-small-cell lung cancer. About this clone itself: The antigen remains undetermined.

Some clones are missing from TCRdb's copy, which holds only in-frame ones; the method was immunoSEQ multiplex PCR. The table records around 85,000 clones, more than 75% of them present only once. Germline assignment: CDR1 MGHRA and CDR2 YSYEKL. The V end was cut by 2 bases, the J end by 5 bases, with 14 bases between. CDR3 length equals 15 residues. Whole-study findings and limits: Among reported predictors of response, early blood T cell clone dynamics with interferon-beta performed best. Radiotherapy plus ipilimumab was followed by expansion in blood of tumor-derived TCR clones.

This specimen was peripheral blood, taken from a patient treated with radiotherapy plus ipilimumab. The origin of this receptor is a human donor with non-small cell lung cancer who had a partial response to radiotherapy plus ipilimumab. The chain employs TRBV4-1 and TRBJ2-3, with D possibly TRBD2 on 7 matching bases. The CDR3 DNA sequence: TGCGCCAGCAGCCAAAATGGGGGGGCTGGAGATACGCAGTATTTT. Translation gives CASSQNGGAGDTQYF.